The rows below give T cell receptor beta chains drawn from one sample of a study of blood T cells in healthy people across ages. TCRdb itself ran the 5' RACE reads through MiXCR, one entry per CDR3 protein. The profile shows 1.4 million or so distinct CDR3 sequences, 35% to 45% of them singletons. The sequencing input was blood. The receptors derive from a woman aged 18-29 years in good health. Each CDR3 is given with its conserved first and last residue.

J | length | V | CDR3
TRBJ2-3 | 12 | TRBV6-1 | CASGGDTDTQYF
TRBJ2-5 | 14 | TRBV11-2 | CASSKGTGKETQYF
TRBJ1-2 | 14 | TRBV20-1 | CSAEPGQKSRSYTF
TRBJ2-1 | 13 | TRBV2 | CASSGKGGNEQFF
NA | 14 | TRBV20-1 | CSARVSGKLYEQYF
TRBJ2-1 | 18 | TRBV20-1 | CSAPLKQGRRESWNEQFF
TRBJ2-5 | 15 | TRBV18 | CASSPGLAGAWEQYF
TRBJ1-1 | 13 | TRBV30 | CACYGTVNTEAFF
TRBJ2-1 | 15 | TRBV4-3 | CASSPGLGESNEQFF
TRBJ2-4 | 14 | TRBV6-2/TRBV6-3 | CATPPGPTWDIQYF
TRBJ2-1 | 15 | TRBV7-7 | CASSLTSGGASEQFF
TRBJ1-5 | 12 | TRBV29-1 | CSVADAVGPQHF
TRBJ1-2 | 16 | TRBV4-1 | CASSPGATRRAPGYTF
TRBJ2-1 | 16 | TRBV7-2 | CASSGDLRSSYNEQFF
TRBJ2-3 | 13 | TRBV20-1 | CSATSGVVDTQYF
TRBJ2-4 | 16 | TRBV4-1 | CASSQEQRGGYNEQYF
TRBJ2-1 | 14 | TRBV27 | CASSLSRVGGEQFF
TRBJ2-3 | 15 | TRBV5-1 | CASSLSGPPTDTQYF
TRBJ2-3 | 14 | TRBV30 | CAWSVGTIMDTQYF
TRBJ2-5 | 13 | TRBV18 | CASSPSSRETQYF
TRBJ2-7 | 16 | TRBV28 | CASSPLRQIIRYEQYF
TRBJ2-7 | 15 | TRBV6-1 | CASSEGGTGSYEQYF
TRBJ2-1 | 13 | TRBV30 | CAWSVRSGNEQFF
TRBJ1-2 | 17 | TRBV6-1 | CASSEVKGRAANYGYTF
TRBJ2-5 | 15 | TRBV25-1 | CARRRAGSRQETQYF
TRBJ2-7 | 13 | TRBV28 | CASSTSAYNEQYF
TRBJ1-1 | 17 | TRBV4-2 | CASSQGTRDRENTEAFF
TRBJ2-7 | 14 | TRBV5-1 | CASSLGRRPYEQYF
TRBJ2-7 | 15 | TRBV20-1 | CSARSIETHFYEQYF
TRBJ2-5 | 15 | TRBV20-1 | CSARGGMGILDEQYF
NA | 16 | TRBV11-2 | CASSLDIGARNYEQYF
TRBJ1-2 | 15 | TRBV12-3/TRBV12-4 | CAGSFGDRDFYGYTF